A selection of T cell receptor beta chains follows, all from one sample in a study of OX40 agonist ivuxolimab in advanced cancers. TCRdb keeps only in-frame clones here, not all; method: immunoSEQ multiplex PCR. The top ten hold around a quarter of the sample, which has about 35,000 clones, 76% seen once. The sequences come from CD4+ or CD8+ T cells sorted from blood, collected in a trial of the OX40 agonist ivuxolimab. The receptors were sampled from an adult with an advanced solid tumor such as melanoma, head and neck, liver or kidney cancer. Each CDR3 is given with its conserved first and last residue. D genes are given only for firm matches. Clone size appears in some rows only: once, few, many, or a class for an expanded clone.

V gene: TRBV9; D gene: NA; J gene: TRBJ2-5; clone size: NA; CDR3 DNA: TGTGCCAGCAGCGTGACTGTTGGGGAGACCCAGTACTTC; CDR3 protein: CASSVTVGETQYF
V gene: TRBV11-3; D gene: NA; J gene: TRBJ1-2; clone size: NA; CDR3 DNA: TGTGCCAGCAGCTTAATCCAGGGGCTCTATGGCTACACCTTC; CDR3 protein: CASSLIQGLYGYTF
V gene: TRBV7-9; D gene: NA; J gene: TRBJ2-3; clone size: NA; CDR3 DNA: TGTGCCAGCAGCCCGGGGGACTTAATCACAGATACGCAGTATTTT; CDR3 protein: CASSPGDLITDTQYF
V gene: TRBV10-3; D gene: TRBD1; J gene: TRBJ1-5; clone size: few; CDR3 DNA: TGTGCCATCAGCTACGACAGGGATCAGCCCCAGCATTTT; CDR3 protein: CAISYDRDQPQHF
V gene: TRBV13; D gene: NA; J gene: TRBJ1-6; clone size: NA; CDR3 DNA: TGTGCCAGCAGCTCCCACGATTCTTCCTATAATTCACCCCTCCACTTT; CDR3 protein: CASSSHDSSYNSPLHF
V gene: TRBV6-1; D gene: NA; J gene: TRBJ1-4; clone size: NA; CDR3 DNA: TGTGCCAGCACTAAAAATGGGGTTGAAAAACTGTTTTTT; CDR3 protein: CASTKNGVEKLFF
V gene: TRBV6-5; D gene: NA; J gene: TRBJ2-3; clone size: NA; CDR3 DNA: TGTGCCAGCAGTTGGGGGGGGGCTAAAGATACGCAGTATTTT; CDR3 protein: CASSWGGAKDTQYF
V gene: TRBV7-2; D gene: NA; J gene: TRBJ1-3; clone size: NA; CDR3 DNA: TGTGCCAGCTATGACGGCTTCCCAAACACCATATATTTT; CDR3 protein: CASYDGFPNTIYF
V gene: TRBV5-4; D gene: NA; J gene: TRBJ2-5; clone size: NA; CDR3 DNA: TGTGCCAGCAGCTTGGTTTTAGGGCAGGGAGGCGAGACCCAGTACTTC; CDR3 protein: CASSLVLGQGGETQYF
V gene: TRBV29-1; D gene: TRBD1; J gene: TRBJ1-1; clone size: NA; CDR3 DNA: TGCAGCGTCCGTCGACAGGGGCGAGCTTTCTTT; CDR3 protein: CSVRRQGRAFF
V gene: TRBV30; D gene: TRBD1; J gene: TRBJ1-1; clone size: NA; CDR3 DNA: TGTGCCTGGAGTGAGGGGGCGGTCAGAGAAGCTTTCTTT; CDR3 protein: CAWSEGAVREAFF
V gene: TRBV7-9; D gene: TRBD2; J gene: TRBJ2-3; clone size: NA; CDR3 DNA: TGTGCCAGCAGCTCTTCGGCCGGTAGCGGGGGCCTTCGAGATACGCAGTATTTT; CDR3 protein: CASSSSAGSGGLRDTQYF
V gene: TRBV30; D gene: NA; J gene: TRBJ1-6; clone size: NA; CDR3 DNA: TGTGCCTGGAGTACCTATAATTCACCCCTCCACTTT; CDR3 protein: CAWSTYNSPLHF
V gene: TRBV7-3; D gene: TRBD2; J gene: TRBJ2-3; clone size: NA; CDR3 DNA: TGTGCCAGCGGAGATTCTAGCGGGGGGGCGCAGTATTTT; CDR3 protein: CASGDSSGGAQYF
V gene: TRBV5-1; D gene: NA; J gene: TRBJ1-4; clone size: NA; CDR3 DNA: TGCGCCAGCAAGGTGAGGGTCGGCGAAAAACTGTTTTTT; CDR3 protein: CASKVRVGEKLFF
V gene: TRBV7-9; D gene: NA; J gene: TRBJ2-1; clone size: NA; CDR3 DNA: TGTGCCAGCACCCGTAACGGGCTAGGCAATGAGCAGTTCTTC; CDR3 protein: CASTRNGLGNEQFF
V gene: TRBV5-1; D gene: NA; J gene: TRBJ1-4; clone size: NA; CDR3 DNA: TGCGCCAGCAGCTTGACGGGACTCTCGAATGAAAAACTGTTTTTT; CDR3 protein: CASSLTGLSNEKLFF
V gene: TRBV6-1; D gene: TRBD2; J gene: TRBJ2-5; clone size: NA; CDR3 DNA: TGTGCCAGCAGTGAGGAGCGGGGGGCCTCGGAAGAGACCCAGTACTTC; CDR3 protein: CASSEERGASEETQYF
V gene: TRBV6-1; D gene: NA; J gene: TRBJ1-5; clone size: NA; CDR3 DNA: TGTGCCAGCAGTGAAACGGTTAATCAGCCCCAGCATTTT; CDR3 protein: CASSETVNQPQHF
V gene: TRBV9; D gene: NA; J gene: TRBJ1-4; clone size: NA; CDR3 DNA: TGTGCCAGCAGCGTAGCCGGCGGGCGCGAGAATGAAAAACTGTCTTTT; CDR3 protein: CASSVAGGRENEKLSF
V gene: TRBV2; D gene: NA; J gene: TRBJ1-2; clone size: NA; CDR3 DNA: TGTGCCAGCAGTGAAAGTCGGTTAAGCGGCTACACCTTC; CDR3 protein: CASSESRLSGYTF
V gene: TRBV9; D gene: NA; J gene: TRBJ1-2; clone size: NA; CDR3 DNA: TGTGCCAGCAGCGTAGACGGACAGTATGGCTACACCTTC; CDR3 protein: CASSVDGQYGYTF
V gene: TRBV11-2; D gene: TRBD1; J gene: TRBJ1-1; clone size: NA; CDR3 DNA: TGTGCCAGCAGCTTAGTCCAGGGGGGTAGGGCTTTCTTT; CDR3 protein: CASSLVQGGRAFF
V gene: TRBV11-1; D gene: NA; J gene: TRBJ2-5; clone size: NA; CDR3 DNA: TGTGCCAGCAGCTTGATTAGAGAGACCCAGTACTTC; CDR3 protein: CASSLIRETQYF
V gene: TRBV5-1; D gene: NA; J gene: TRBJ2-6; clone size: NA; CDR3 DNA: TGCGCCAGCAGCGTAGGTAGAGGGGGCTCTGGGGCCAACGTCCTGACTTTC; CDR3 protein: CASSVGRGGSGANVLTF
V gene: TRBV9; D gene: TRBD2; J gene: TRBJ2-3; clone size: NA; CDR3 DNA: TGTGCCAGCAGCGTAGAGGATACTAGCGGGGCCCAATTAGATACGCAGTATTTT; CDR3 protein: CASSVEDTSGAQLDTQYF
V gene: TRBV6-1; D gene: NA; J gene: TRBJ1-1; clone size: NA; CDR3 DNA: TGTGCCAGCAAAACGGGACCAAACACTGAAGCTTTCTTT; CDR3 protein: CASKTGPNTEAFF
V gene: TRBV27; D gene: NA; J gene: TRBJ2-6; clone size: NA; CDR3 DNA: TGTGCCAGCAGTTTTCTCGGGACGGCTGGGGCCAACGTCCTGACTTTC; CDR3 protein: CASSFLGTAGANVLTF